The sequence of this T cell receptor (beta chain) was determined in a study of radiation and T cells in renal cell carcinoma. This clone was recorded a few times. Time point reported: blood 2 weeks post-SBRT. This sample's treatment: 15 Gy SBRT to primary tumor, nephrectomy 4 weeks later. After SBRT, blood was collected at 2 and 4 weeks, plus baseline. The trim removed 4 bases at V and 4 bases at J, leaving 3 bases unmatched. Germline lookup yields CDR1 GTSNPN and CDR2 SVGIG (reference sequence). The CDR3 runs to 14 residues. Using immunoSEQ multiplex PCR, the repertoire was profiled, and TCRdb retains in-frame clones only, with some absent. The sample has 95,000 to 150,000 clones, around 85% seen once.

The clonotype originates from a man aged 50 or older with renal cell carcinoma. The J gene is TRBJ2-2, the V gene TRBV30, with 10 bases fitting TRBD2. The sample consisted of blood, taken from a patient whose treatment included radiotherapy and nephrectomy. The CDR3 loop is CAWTRTSGTGELFF. DNA for the CDR3: TGTGCCTGGACTCGGACTAGCGGCACCGGGGAGCTGTTTTTT.